This TCR beta chain was captured in a study of blood T cell repertoires in COVID-19. Clones were read by immunoSEQ multiplex PCR, and TCRdb kept only the in-frame ones, dropping some. The sample has about 180,000 clones; about 80% are singletons. The CDR3 runs 15 residues. Germline V gives CDR1 WSHSY, CDR2 SAAADI. V was cut by 7 bases and J by 4 bases, with 17 bases left in between. The V call is TRBV10-2, the J call TRBJ1-5; D perhaps matches TRBD1 (6 bases). The origin of this receptor is a man aged 60 to 75 who had been exposed to COVID-19. The specimen was PBMCs or T cells enriched from blood (not recorded which). The CDR3 spells CASMGGGGVNQPQHF. DNA for the CDR3: TGCGCCAGCATGGGGGGGGGCGGAGTAAATCAGCCCCAGCATTTT.